Below, 16 T cell receptor beta chains from the same sample are listed, as sequenced in a study of blood T cell repertoires in COVID-19. Profiling relied on immunoSEQ multiplex PCR, and the TCRdb table lists in-frame clones only, not all of them. Seen here are about 99,000 clones, around 84% observed once, and the top ten hold 2%. The sequenced material came from peripheral blood. These receptors all come from a man aged 65 to 79 with active or convalescent COVID-19.

The chain has TRBV7-8 and TRBJ1-4; a weak D match, TRBD1 (6 bases). Germline CDR1 and CDR2: SGHVS and FQNEAQ. The CDR3 has 14 amino acids. V was pared by 4 bases and J by 8 bases, with 14 bases between. In DNA, the CDR3 is TGTGCCAGCAGCTCTACTACAGGGTGGGAAAAACTGTTTTTT. This translates into CASSSTTGWEKLFF.

V usage is TRBV2 and J usage is TRBJ2-7, with 13 bases aligning to TRBD2. Unmatched junction bases numbered 0, after V lost 2 bases and J lost 2 bases. The CDR3 has 15 residues. Germline CDR1 reads SNHLY; CDR2 reads FYNNEI. CDR3 in amino acids: CASSETSGGAYEQYF. CDR3 sequence (DNA): TGTGCCAGCAGTGAAACTAGCGGGGGGGCCTACGAGCAGTACTTC.

The rearrangement joins TRBV19 to TRBJ2-1; TRBD2 might be the D (5 bases). The CDR3 runs to 13 residues. Germline-derived CDR1 and CDR2 are LNHDA and SQIVND (reference sequence). With 2 bases removed from V and 10 bases from J, the gap between germline ends came to 12 bases. The CDR3 bases are TGTGCCAGTAGTATAACACTAGTCGGCGAGCAGTTCTTC. Residues: CASSITLVGEQFF.

This chain uses TRBV5-1 with TRBJ2-5; D is perhaps TRBD1 (5 bases). CDR1 and CDR2 (germline): SGHRS, YFSETQ. The CDR3 extends over 14 amino acids. Deletions cut 4 bases from V and 1 base from J, with 11 bases between. The CDR3 nucleotides are TGCGCCAGCAGCCGAGGACAACTCCAAGAGACCCAGTACTTC. Encoded protein: CASSRGQLQETQYF.

The chain combines TRBV7-3 with TRBJ1-1; D ambiguous. V dropped 1 base and J dropped 1 base, with 7 bases sitting between them. Looked up from germline, CDR1 is SGHTA and CDR2 is FQGTGA. The length of the CDR3 is 14 residues. The CDR3 region is CASSLNTRNTEAFF. CDR3 nucleotide sequence: TGTGCCAGCAGCTTAAACACCCGGAACACTGAAGCTTTCTTT.

This clone turned up a few times. The CDR3 is CATKKTGGGEKLFF. The CDR3 coding sequence is TGTGCCACCAAAAAGACAGGTGGTGGTGAAAAACTGTTTTTT. The chain recombines TRBV27 with TRBJ1-4; D may be TRBD1 (6 bases). The CDR3 contains 14 residues. CDR1 is MNHEY, CDR2 SMNVEV, per germline (reference sequence). V lost 10 bases to trimming and J lost 7 bases, with 19 bases between them.

J is TRBJ1-6 and V is TRBV7-9; the D gene is possibly TRBD1 (5 bases). V was shortened by 3 bases and J by 7 bases, with 10 bases between the two germline ends. This CDR3 is built from 14 residues. Germline V gives CDR1 SEHNR, CDR2 FQNEAQ (reference sequence). This CDR3 reads CASSFAGRNSPLHF. CDR3 DNA: TGTGCCAGCAGCTTTGCAGGGAGGAATTCACCCCTCCACTTT.

The genes are TRBV2 and TRBJ2-5; weak D call: TRBD2 (7 bases). The CDR3 is 15 residues long. Trimming stripped 8 bases from V and 0 bases from J, with 16 bases between. Germline CDR1 and CDR2: SNHLY and FYNNEI. The CDR3 DNA reads TGTGCCAGCGGGAGGGGGGGCCTTGACCAAGAGACCCAGTACTTC. It codes for CASGRGGLDQETQYF.

The chain employs TRBV5-1 and TRBJ2-2, with TRBD1 matching over 7 bases. The CDR3 is made up of 16 amino acids. Germline CDR1 and CDR2: SGHRS and YFSETQ. V shed 3 bases, J shed 6 bases, and the junction held 11 bases outside the gene matches. The CDR3 spells CASSYKGAGIAGELFF. The CDR3 coding sequence is TGCGCCAGCAGCTACAAGGGGGCAGGGATTGCCGGGGAGCTGTTTTTT.

This clone was observed a single time. The CDR3 sequence: CASRAGTGRPAFF. Here the CDR3 DNA reads TGCGCCAGCAGAGCCGGAACAGGGCGTCCAGCTTTCTTT. The V and J genes are TRBV5-1 and TRBJ1-1, with TRBD1 as a possible D gene (6 bases). Trimming left V 5 bases short and J 10 bases short, with 18 bases between. The CDR3 has 13 amino acids. Germline CDR1 and CDR2: SGHRS and YFSETQ.

This clone was seen more than once but under ten times. This chain uses TRBV30 with TRBJ1-5, with a possible D match to TRBD1 (5 bases). CDR1 is GTSNPN, CDR2 SVGIG, per germline (reference sequence). V was clipped by 2 bases and J by 4 bases, with 12 bases between them. This CDR3 contains 14 residues. In nucleotides, the CDR3 is TGTGCCTGGAGTCAAGGGCAGGGTAATCAGCCCCAGCATTTT. Translated: CAWSQGQGNQPQHF.

CDR3 protein: CVSRGVGDTGELFF. DNA for the CDR3: TGTGTCTCCAGGGGGGTCGGCGACACCGGGGAGCTGTTTTTT. V and J are TRBV2 and TRBJ2-2, with a possible D match to TRBD1 (7 bases). Per the germline V gene, CDR1 is SNHLY and CDR2 is FYNNEI. The CDR3 length is 14 residues.

The chain is built from TRBV5-1 and TRBJ2-3, with TRBD2 matching over 10 bases. The V gene end was trimmed by 6 bases and the J gene end by 6 bases; junction bases not matched to a gene: 10. Germline V gene sequence: CDR1 SGHRS, CDR2 YFSETQ. The CDR3 covers 15 residues. The CDR3 sequence: CASNPLAGTSDTQYF. The CDR3 DNA follows: TGCGCCAGCAACCCACTAGCGGGGACCTCGGATACGCAGTATTTT.

The CDR3 DNA reads as TGCGCCAGCAAAGGCCTCCCGGGGGGAGAAAAACTGTTTTTT. Protein sequence: CASKGLPGGEKLFF. V gene TRBV5-1 combines with J gene TRBJ1-4; D possibly corresponds to TRBD1 (5 bases). This CDR3 contains 14 residues. The germline V and J ends were trimmed by 6 bases and 8 bases, with 17 bases remaining between them. Germline lookup yields CDR1 SGHRS and CDR2 YFSETQ.

Only a few counts were recorded for this clone. This chain uses TRBV10-3 with TRBJ2-1; D is possibly TRBD2 (7 bases). There are 14 residues in the CDR3. Trimming took 10 bases from V and 9 from J, leaving 22 bases between them. Looked up from germline, CDR1 is ENHRY and CDR2 is SYGVKD. CDR3 residues: CATTRGVLQGEQFF. CDR3 in DNA: TGTGCCACCACACGGGGGGTCCTACAGGGTGAGCAGTTCTTC.

The V and J genes are TRBV5-5 and TRBJ2-4, with 10 positions matching TRBD2. This CDR3 comprises 17 residues. Germline CDR1 and CDR2: SGHKS and YYEKEE (reference sequence). The trim removed 0 bases at V and 8 bases at J, leaving 11 bases unmatched. CDR3 sequence reads: CASSLGGLAGAGDIQYF. The DNA of the CDR3 is TGTGCCAGCAGCTTGGGTGGTCTAGCGGGGGCCGGGGACATTCAGTACTTC.